This T cell receptor (beta chain) was retrieved from a study of regulatory T cells in long-lasting Graves disease. A note on this clonotype: Its antigen is not identified.

Regarding the study as a whole: Persistent disease was associated with favored TRBV28 usage and with favored use of TRBJ1-2 and TRBJ2-5.

Time point noted: persistent/refractory GD, antithyroid drugs over 5 years with positive TRAb. PBMC RNA served as the TCR library source. Patients came through an endocrinology department, and that department was in Xi'an, China. Nine milliliters of peripheral blood were drawn into EDTA tubes. Construction of the TCR beta libraries employed iRepertoire HTBI primers in conjunction with Arm-PCR of CDR3 regions. TCRdb passed the multiplex PCR reads through MiXCR, listing each CDR3 protein once. The data contain 700,000 or so distinct CDR3 sequences, 25% to 35% of them seen just once; the ten biggest clones take up 40% to 55%. The CDR3 spans 14 residues. The germline V and J ends were trimmed by 4 bases and 3 bases, with 15 bases remaining between them. Germline-derived CDR1 and CDR2 are DFQATT and SNEGSKA (reference sequence).

This material consisted of peripheral blood mononuclear cells (PBMCs), taken when the disease was refractory, from a patient treated with antithyroid drugs. This sequence joins TRBV20-1 and TRBJ2-5; D might be TRBD1 (6 bases). This TCR was recovered from a female donor with Graves disease. The CDR3 DNA is TGCAGTGCTATAGGACAGCTAGCTAAAGAGACCCAGTACTTC. As protein: CSAIGQLAKETQYF.